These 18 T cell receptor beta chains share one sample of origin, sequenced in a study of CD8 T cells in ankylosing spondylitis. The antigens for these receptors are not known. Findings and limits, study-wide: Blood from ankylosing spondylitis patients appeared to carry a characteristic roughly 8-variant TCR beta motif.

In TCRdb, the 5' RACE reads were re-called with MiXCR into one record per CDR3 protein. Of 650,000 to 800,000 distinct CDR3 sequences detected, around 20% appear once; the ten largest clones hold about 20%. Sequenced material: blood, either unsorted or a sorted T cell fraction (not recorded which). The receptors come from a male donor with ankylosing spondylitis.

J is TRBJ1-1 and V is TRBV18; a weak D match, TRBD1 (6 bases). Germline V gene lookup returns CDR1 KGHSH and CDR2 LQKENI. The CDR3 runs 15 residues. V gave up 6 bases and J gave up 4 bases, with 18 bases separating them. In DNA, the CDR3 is TGTGCCAGCTCCCCGAAATGGGGGGGGGCCACTGAAGCTTTCTTT. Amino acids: CASSPKWGGATEAFF.

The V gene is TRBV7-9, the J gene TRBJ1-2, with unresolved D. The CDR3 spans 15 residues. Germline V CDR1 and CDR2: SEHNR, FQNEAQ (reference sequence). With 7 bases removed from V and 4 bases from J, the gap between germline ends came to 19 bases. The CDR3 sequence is CASIKGGTEFYGYTF. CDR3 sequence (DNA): TGTGCCAGCATAAAGGGAGGTACAGAGTTCTATGGCTACACCTTC.

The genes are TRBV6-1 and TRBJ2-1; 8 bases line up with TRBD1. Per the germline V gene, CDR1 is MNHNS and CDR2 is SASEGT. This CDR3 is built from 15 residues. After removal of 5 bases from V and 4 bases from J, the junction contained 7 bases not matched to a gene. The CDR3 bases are TGTGCCAGCAGTCCGGACAGGGCTTTTTACAATGAGCAGTTCTTC. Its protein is CASSPDRAFYNEQFF.

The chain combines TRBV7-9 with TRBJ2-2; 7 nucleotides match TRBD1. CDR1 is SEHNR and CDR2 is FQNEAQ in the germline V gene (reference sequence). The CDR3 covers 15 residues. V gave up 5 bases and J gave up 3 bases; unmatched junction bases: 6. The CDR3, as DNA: TGTGCCAGCAGCGCCGGGACAGCTTACACCGGGGAGCTGTTTTTT. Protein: CASSAGTAYTGELFF.

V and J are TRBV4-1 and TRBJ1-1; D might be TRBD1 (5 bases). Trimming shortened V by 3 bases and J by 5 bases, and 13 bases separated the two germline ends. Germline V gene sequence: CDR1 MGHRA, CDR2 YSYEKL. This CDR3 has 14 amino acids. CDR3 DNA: TGCGCCAGCAGCCATGCAGGGTATCGGACTGAAGCTTTCTTT. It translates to CASSHAGYRTEAFF.

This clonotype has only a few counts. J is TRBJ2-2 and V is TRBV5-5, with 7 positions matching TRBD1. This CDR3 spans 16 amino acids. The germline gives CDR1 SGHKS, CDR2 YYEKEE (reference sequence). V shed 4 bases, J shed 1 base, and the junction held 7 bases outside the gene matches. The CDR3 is CASSLRGGQNTGELFF. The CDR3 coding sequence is TGTGCCAGCAGCCTGCGAGGGGGCCAGAACACCGGGGAGCTGTTTTTT.

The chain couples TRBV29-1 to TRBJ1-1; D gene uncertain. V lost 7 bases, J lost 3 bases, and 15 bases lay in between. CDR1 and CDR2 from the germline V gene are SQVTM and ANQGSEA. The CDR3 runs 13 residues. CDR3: CSALREAYTEAFF. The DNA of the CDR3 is TGCAGCGCCCTCCGGGAGGCTTACACTGAAGCTTTCTTT.

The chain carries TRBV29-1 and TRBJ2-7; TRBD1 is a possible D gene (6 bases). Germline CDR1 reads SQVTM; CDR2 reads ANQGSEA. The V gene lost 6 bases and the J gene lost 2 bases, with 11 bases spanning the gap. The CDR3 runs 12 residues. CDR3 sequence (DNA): TGCAGCGTCCTGACAGGACCCTACGAGCAGTACTTC. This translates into CSVLTGPYEQYF.

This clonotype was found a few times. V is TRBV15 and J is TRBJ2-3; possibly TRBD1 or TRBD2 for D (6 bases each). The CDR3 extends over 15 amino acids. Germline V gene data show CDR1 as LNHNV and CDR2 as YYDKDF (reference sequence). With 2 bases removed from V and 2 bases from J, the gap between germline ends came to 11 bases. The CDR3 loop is CATSRSGGYTDTQYF. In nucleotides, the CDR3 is TGTGCCACCAGCAGATCCGGGGGCTACACAGATACGCAGTATTTT.

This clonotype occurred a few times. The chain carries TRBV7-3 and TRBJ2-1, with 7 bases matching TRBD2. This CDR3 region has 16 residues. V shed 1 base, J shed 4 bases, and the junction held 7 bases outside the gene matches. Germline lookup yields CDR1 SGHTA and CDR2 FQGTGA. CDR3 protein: CASSLRATSLYNEQFF. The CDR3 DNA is TGTGCCAGCAGCTTAAGGGCGACTAGCCTGTACAATGAGCAGTTCTTC.

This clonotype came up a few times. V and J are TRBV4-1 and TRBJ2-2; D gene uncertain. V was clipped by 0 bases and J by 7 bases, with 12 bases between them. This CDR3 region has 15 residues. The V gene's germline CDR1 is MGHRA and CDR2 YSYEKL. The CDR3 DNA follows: TGCGCCAGCAGCCAAGAGCCCGACTTGGGCGGGGAGCTGTTTTTT. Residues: CASSQEPDLGGELFF.

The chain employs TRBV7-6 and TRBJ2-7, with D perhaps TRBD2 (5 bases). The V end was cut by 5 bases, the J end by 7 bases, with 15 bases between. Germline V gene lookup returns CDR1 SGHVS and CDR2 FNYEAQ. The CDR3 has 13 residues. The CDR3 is CASSPQLPGEQYF. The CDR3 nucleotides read TGTGCCAGCAGCCCCCAGCTCCCGGGGGAGCAGTACTTC.

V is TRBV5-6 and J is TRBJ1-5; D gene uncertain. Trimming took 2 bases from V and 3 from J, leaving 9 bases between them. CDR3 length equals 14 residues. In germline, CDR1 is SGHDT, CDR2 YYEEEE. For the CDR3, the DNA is TGTGCCAGCAGCTTAGGTTACGACAATCAGCCCCAGCATTTT. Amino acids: CASSLGYDNQPQHF.

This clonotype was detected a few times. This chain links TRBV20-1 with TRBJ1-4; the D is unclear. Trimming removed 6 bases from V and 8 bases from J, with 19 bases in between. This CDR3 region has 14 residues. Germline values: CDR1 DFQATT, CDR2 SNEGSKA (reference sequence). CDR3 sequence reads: CSATPGMLGEKLFF. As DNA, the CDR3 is TGCAGTGCAACCCCCGGGATGTTAGGGGAAAAACTGTTTTTT.

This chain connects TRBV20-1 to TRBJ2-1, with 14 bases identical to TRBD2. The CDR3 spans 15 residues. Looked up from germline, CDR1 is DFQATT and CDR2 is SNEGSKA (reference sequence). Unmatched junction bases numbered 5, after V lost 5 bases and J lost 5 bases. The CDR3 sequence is CSAPTSGGENNEQFF. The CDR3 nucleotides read TGCAGTGCTCCGACTAGCGGGGGGGAGAACAATGAGCAGTTCTTC.

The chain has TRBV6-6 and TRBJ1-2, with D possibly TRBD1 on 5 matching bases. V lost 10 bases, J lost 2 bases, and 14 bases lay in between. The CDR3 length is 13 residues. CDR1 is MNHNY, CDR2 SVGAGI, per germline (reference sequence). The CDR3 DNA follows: TGTGCCACCTTGGGGGGACTCAACTATGGCTACACCTTC. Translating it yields CATLGGLNYGYTF.

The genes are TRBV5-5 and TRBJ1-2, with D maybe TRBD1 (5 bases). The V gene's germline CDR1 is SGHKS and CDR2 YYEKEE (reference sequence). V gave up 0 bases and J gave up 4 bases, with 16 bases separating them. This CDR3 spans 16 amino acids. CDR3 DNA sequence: TGTGCCAGCAGCTTGGGGCAGGGATCGACGGGCTATGGCTACACCTTC. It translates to CASSLGQGSTGYGYTF.

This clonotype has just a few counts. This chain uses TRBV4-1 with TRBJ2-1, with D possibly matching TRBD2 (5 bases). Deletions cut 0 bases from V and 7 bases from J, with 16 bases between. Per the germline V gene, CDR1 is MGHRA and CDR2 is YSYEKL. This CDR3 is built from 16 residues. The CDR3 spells CASSQDLWASRNEQFF. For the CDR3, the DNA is TGCGCCAGCAGCCAAGATCTTTGGGCTAGCAGGAATGAGCAGTTCTTC.